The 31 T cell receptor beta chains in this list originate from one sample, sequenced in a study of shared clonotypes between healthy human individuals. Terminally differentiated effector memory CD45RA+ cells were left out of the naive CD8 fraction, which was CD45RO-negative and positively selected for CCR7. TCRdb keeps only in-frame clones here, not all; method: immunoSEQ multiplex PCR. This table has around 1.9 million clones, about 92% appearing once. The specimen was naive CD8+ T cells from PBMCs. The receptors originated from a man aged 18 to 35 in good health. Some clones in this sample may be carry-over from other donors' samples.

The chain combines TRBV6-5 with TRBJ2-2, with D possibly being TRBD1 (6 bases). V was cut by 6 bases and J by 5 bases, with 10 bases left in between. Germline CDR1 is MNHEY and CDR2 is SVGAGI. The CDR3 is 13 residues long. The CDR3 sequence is CASRVTGTGELFF. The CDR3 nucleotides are TGTGCCAGCAGGGTTACAGGGACCGGGGAGCTGTTTTTT.

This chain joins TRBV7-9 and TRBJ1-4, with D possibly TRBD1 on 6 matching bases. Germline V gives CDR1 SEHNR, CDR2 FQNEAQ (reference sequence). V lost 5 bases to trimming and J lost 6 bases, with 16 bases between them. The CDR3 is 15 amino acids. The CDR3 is CASSLTGMVDEKLFF. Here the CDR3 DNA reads TGTGCCAGCAGCCTTACAGGGATGGTGGATGAAAAACTGTTTTTT.

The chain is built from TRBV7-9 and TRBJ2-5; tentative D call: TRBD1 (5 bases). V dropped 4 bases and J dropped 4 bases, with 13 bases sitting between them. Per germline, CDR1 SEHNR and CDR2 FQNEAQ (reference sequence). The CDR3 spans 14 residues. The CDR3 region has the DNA TGTGCCAGCAGCTATTTTCCAGGGCCAGAGACCCAGTACTTC. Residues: CASSYFPGPETQYF.

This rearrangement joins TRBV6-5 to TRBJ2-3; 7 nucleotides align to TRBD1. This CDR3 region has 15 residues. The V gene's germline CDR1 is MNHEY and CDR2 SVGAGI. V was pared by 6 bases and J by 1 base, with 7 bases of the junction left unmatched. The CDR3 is CASRPETGGTDTQYF. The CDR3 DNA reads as TGTGCCAGCAGACCCGAAACAGGGGGCACAGATACGCAGTATTTT.

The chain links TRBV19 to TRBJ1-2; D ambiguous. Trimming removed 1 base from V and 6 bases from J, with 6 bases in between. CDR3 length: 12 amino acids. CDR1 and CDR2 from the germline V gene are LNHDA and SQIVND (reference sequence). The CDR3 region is CASSIAGDGYTF. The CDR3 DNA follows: TGTGCCAGTAGTATAGCTGGAGATGGCTACACCTTC.

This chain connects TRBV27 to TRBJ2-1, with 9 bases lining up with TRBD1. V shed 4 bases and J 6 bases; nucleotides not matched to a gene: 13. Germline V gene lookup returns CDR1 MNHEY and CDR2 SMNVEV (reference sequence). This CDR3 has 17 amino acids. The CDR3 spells CASSYSSGTGRGNEQFF. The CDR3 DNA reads TGTGCCAGCAGTTACTCCTCGGGGACAGGGAGGGGCAATGAGCAGTTCTTC.

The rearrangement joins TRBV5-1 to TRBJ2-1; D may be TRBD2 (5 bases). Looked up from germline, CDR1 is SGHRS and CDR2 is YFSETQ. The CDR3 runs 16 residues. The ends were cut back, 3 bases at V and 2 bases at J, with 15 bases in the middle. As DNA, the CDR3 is TGCGCCAGCAGCTCTGACCACCTGCGGGCCTACAATGAGCAGTTCTTC. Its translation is CASSSDHLRAYNEQFF.

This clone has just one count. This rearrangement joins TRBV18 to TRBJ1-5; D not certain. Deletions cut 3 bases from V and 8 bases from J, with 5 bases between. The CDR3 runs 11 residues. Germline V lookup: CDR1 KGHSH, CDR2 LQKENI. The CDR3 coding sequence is TGTGCCAGCTCACCCCTGGAGCCCCAGCATTTT. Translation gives CASSPLEPQHF.

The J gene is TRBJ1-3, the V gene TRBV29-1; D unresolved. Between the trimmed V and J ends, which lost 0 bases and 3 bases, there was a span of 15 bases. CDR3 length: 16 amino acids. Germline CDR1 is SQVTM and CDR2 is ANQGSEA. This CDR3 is CSVEDEQLSGGNTIYF. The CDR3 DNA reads TGCAGCGTTGAAGATGAACAGCTCTCGGGTGGAAACACCATATATTTT. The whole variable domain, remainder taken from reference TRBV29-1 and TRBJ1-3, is SAVISQKPSRDICQRGTSLTIQCQVDSQVTMMFWYRQQPGQSLTLIATANQGSEATYESGFVIDKFPISRPNLTFSTLTVSNMSPEDSSIYLCSVEDEQLSGGNTIYFGEGSWLTVV.

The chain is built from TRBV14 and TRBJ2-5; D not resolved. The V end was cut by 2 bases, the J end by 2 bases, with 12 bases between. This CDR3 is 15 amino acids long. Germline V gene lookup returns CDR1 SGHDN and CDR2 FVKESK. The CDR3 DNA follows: TGTGCCAGCAGCCAATTGCGCTCGCGGCAAGAGACCCAGTACTTC. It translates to CASSQLRSRQETQYF.

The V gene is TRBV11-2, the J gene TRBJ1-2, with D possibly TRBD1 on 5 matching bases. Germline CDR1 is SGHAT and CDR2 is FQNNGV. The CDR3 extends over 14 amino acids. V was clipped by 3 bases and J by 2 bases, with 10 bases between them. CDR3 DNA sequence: TGTGCCAGCAGCTTTGCAGGGCCAAACTATGGCTACACCTTC. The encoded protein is CASSFAGPNYGYTF.

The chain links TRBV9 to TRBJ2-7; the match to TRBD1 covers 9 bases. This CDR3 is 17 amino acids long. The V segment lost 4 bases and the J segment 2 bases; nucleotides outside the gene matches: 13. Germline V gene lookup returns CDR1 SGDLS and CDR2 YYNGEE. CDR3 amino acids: CASSTSSTGTGTYEQYF. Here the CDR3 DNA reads TGTGCCAGCAGCACATCTTCGACCGGGACAGGGACCTACGAGCAGTACTTC.

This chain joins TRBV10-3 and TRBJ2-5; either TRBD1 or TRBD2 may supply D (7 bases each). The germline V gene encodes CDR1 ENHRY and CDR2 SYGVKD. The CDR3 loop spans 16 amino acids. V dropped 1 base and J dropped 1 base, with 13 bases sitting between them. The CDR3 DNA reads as TGTGCCATCAGTGAGTTGGGGGAGGGGGCCCAAGAGACCCAGTACTTC. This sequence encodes CAISELGEGAQETQYF.

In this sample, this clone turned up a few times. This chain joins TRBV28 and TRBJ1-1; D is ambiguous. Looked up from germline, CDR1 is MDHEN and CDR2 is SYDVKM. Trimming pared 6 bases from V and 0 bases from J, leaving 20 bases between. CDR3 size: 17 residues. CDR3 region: CASSLDGLPGMNTEAFF. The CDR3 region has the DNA TGTGCCAGCAGCCTCGATGGGCTCCCTGGGATGAACACTGAAGCTTTCTTT.

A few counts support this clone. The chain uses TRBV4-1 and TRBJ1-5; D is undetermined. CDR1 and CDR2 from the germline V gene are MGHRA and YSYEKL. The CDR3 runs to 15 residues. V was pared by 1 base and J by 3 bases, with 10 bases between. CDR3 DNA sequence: TGCGCCAGCAGCCAAGCCTCGGCAGCCAATCAGCCCCAGCATTTT. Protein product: CASSQASAANQPQHF.

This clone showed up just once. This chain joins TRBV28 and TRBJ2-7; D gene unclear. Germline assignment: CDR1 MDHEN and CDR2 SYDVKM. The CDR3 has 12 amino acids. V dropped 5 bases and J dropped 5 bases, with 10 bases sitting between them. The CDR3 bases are TGTGCCAGCAGTACGGGCTTGCACGAGCAGTACTTC. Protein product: CASSTGLHEQYF.

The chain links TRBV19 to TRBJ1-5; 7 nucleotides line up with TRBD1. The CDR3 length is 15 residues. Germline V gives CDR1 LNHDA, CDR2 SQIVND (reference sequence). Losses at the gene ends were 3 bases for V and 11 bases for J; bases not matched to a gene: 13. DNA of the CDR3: TGTGCCAGTAGTATCCGTGTCCAGGGGGGCGTTGCCCAGCATTTT. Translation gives CASSIRVQGGVAQHF.

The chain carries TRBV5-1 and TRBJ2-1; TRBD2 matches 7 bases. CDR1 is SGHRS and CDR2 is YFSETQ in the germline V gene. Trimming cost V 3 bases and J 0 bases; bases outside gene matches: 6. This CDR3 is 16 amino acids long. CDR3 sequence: CASSYTSASSYNEQFF. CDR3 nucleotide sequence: TGCGCCAGCAGCTATACTAGCGCGAGCTCCTACAATGAGCAGTTCTTC.

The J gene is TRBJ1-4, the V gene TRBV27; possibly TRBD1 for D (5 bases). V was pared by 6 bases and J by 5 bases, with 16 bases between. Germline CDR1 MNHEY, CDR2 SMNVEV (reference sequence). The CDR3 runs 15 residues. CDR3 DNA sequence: TGTGCCAGCAGCTCCTCCCGGGGGTTCAATGAAAAACTGTTTTTT. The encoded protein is CASSSSRGFNEKLFF.

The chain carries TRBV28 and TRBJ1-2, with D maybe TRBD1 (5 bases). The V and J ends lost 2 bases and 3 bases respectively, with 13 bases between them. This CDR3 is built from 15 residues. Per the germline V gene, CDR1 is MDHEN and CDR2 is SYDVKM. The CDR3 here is CASSLIGGTHYGYTF. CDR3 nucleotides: TGTGCCAGCAGTTTAATTGGGGGGACGCACTATGGCTACACCTTC.

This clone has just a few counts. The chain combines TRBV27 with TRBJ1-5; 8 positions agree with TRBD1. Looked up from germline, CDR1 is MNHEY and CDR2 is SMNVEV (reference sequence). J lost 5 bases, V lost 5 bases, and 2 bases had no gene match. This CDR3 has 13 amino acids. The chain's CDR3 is CASSTDRDQPQHF. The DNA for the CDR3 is TGTGCCAGCAGTACGGACAGGGATCAGCCCCAGCATTTT.

CDR3 sequence reads: CATRLSDASEVLFF. Written as DNA, the CDR3 is TGCGCCACTCGACTCTCGGACGCCTCGGAAGTACTGTTTTTT. The chain links TRBV5-1 to TRBJ1-4; D unresolved. V gave up 9 bases and J gave up 13 bases, with 25 bases separating them. This CDR3 has 14 amino acids. Germline-derived CDR1 and CDR2 are SGHRS and YFSETQ. Variable domain in full (rest from reference TRBV5-1 and TRBJ1-4): KAGVTQTPRYLIKTRGQQVTLSCSPISGHRSVSWYQQTPGQGLQFLFEYFSETQRNKGNFPGRFSGRQFSNSRSEMNVSTLELGDSALYLCATRLSDASEVLFFGSGTQLSVL.

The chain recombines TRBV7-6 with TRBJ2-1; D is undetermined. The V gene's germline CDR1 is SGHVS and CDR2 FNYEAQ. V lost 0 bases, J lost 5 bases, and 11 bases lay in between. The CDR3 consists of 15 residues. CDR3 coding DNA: TGTGCCAGCAGCTTAGCACTAACAAATAACAATGAGCAGTTCTTC. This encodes CASSLALTNNNEQFF.

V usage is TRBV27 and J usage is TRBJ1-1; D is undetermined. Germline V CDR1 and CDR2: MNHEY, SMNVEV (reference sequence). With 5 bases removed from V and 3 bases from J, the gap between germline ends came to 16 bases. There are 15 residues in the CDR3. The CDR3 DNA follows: TGTGCCAGCAGTCCAATCACCGACCCACACACTGAAGCTTTCTTT. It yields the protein CASSPITDPHTEAFF.

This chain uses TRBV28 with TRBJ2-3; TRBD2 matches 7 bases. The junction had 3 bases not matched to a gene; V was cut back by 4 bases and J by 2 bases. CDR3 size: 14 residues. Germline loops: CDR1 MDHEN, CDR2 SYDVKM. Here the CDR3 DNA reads TGTGCCAGCAGTTGGGCGGGAGCCACAGATACGCAGTATTTT. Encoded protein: CASSWAGATDTQYF. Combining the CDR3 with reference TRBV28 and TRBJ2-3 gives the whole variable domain DVKVTQSSRYLVKRTGEKVFLECVQDMDHENMFWYRQDPGLGLRLIYFSYDVKMKEKGDIPEGYSVSREKKERFSLILESASTNQTSMYLCASSWAGATDTQYFGPGTRLTVL.

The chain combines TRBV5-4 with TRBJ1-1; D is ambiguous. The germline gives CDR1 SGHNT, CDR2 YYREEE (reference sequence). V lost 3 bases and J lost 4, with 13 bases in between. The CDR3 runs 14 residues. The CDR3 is CASSSGLQATEAFF. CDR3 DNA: TGTGCCAGCAGCTCTGGACTGCAAGCCACTGAAGCTTTCTTT.

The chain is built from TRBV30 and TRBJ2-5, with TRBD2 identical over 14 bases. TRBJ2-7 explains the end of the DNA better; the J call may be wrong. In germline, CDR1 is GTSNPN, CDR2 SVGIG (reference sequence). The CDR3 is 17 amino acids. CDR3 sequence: CAWSGTGTSGGSYEQYF. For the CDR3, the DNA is TGTGCCTGGAGCGGAACCGGGACTAGCGGGGGCTCCTACGAGCAGTACTTC.

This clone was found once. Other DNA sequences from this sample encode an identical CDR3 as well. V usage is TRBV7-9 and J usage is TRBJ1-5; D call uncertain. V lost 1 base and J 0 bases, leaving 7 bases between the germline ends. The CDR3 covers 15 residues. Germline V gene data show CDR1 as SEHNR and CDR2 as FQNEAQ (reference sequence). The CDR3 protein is CASSLGGYSNQPQHF. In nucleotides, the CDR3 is TGTGCCAGCAGCTTAGGAGGTTATAGCAATCAGCCCCAGCATTTT.

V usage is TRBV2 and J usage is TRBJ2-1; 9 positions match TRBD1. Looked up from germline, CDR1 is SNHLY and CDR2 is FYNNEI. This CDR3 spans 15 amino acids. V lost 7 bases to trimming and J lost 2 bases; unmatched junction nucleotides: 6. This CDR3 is CASTFTGGAYNEQFF. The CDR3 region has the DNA TGTGCCAGCACCTTTACAGGGGGCGCCTACAATGAGCAGTTCTTC. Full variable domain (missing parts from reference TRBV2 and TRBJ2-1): EPEVTQTPSHQVTQMGQEVILRCVPISNHLYFYWYRQILGQKVEFLVSFYNNEISEKSEIFDDQFSVERPDGSNFTLKIRSTKLEDSAMYFCASTFTGGAYNEQFFGPGTRLTVL.

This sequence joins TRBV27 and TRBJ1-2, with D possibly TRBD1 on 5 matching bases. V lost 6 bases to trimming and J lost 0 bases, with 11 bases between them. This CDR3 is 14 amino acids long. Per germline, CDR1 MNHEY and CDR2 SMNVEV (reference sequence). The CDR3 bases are TGTGCCAGCAGCCTGACAGCGACTAACTATGGCTACACCTTC. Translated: CASSLTATNYGYTF.

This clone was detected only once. CDR3 protein: CASSCRFRDEQYF. The CDR3 DNA reads as TGTGCCAGCAGTTGCAGGTTCCGCGACGAGCAGTACTTC. The genes are TRBV6-5 and TRBJ2-7; no clear D. The germline CDR1 and CDR2 sequences are MNHEY and SVGAGI. Trimming cost V 4 bases and J 5 bases, with 12 bases left between them. This CDR3 is built from 13 residues.